This TCR beta chain was profiled in a study of human T cells and chemical hapten exposure. Using its own MiXCR run on the 5' RACE reads, TCRdb lists one record per CDR3 protein. The data hold roughly 120,000 distinct CDR3 sequences, with around 20% observed a single time. CDR1 is MNHNS and CDR2 is SASEGT in the germline V gene. CDR3 size: 14 residues. Deletions cut 2 bases from V and 0 bases from J, with 7 bases between. Extraction yielded total RNA from whole blood (unfractionated). The TCR comes from a human donor in good health. The chain uses TRBV6-1 and TRBJ1-1, with D unresolved. The CDR3 sequence is CASSERTLNTEAFF. In DNA, the CDR3 is TGTGCCAGCAGTGAACGGACCCTGAACACTGAAGCTTTCTTT.